Listed below are T cell receptor beta chains from one sample, sequenced in a study of naive and memory T cell subsets. Each CDR3 protein is one row after TCRdb ran MiXCR on the UMI-ligation and nested PCR reads. The sample includes around 100,000 distinct CDR3 sequences, roughly 15% of them seen just once. Specimen: naive CD8+ T cells from blood. The receptor source for this set is a human donor in good health. Both conserved end residues are part of each CDR3. A D gene is named only where the DNA matches it firmly. Only some rows state a clone size, as once, few, many or a class for expanded clones.

j_call d_call clone_size v_call cdr3_nt cdr3_aa
TRBJ2-1 NA NA TRBV7-8 TGTGCCAGCAGCTTAGACCGAGGGGTCCGGGACTACAATGAGCAGTTCTTC CASSLDRGVRDYNEQFF
TRBJ1-5 NA NA TRBV7-9 TGTGCCAGCAGCTTAGTCAAGGGTGGGGGGTATAGCAATCAGCCCCAGCATTTT CASSLVKGGGYSNQPQHF
TRBJ2-2 NA many TRBV3-1 TGTGCCAGCAGCCGTAAGGCAGCCTACACCGGGGAGCTGTTTTTT CASSRKAAYTGELFF
TRBJ2-7 NA few TRBV5-4 TGTGCCAGCAGCTTGGACATGCCCTACGAGCAGTACTTC CASSLDMPYEQYF
TRBJ1-2 NA NA TRBV7-9 TGTGCCAGCAGCTTAGGGGACAACTATGGCTACACCTTC CASSLGDNYGYTF
TRBJ2-3 TRBD2 few TRBV29-1 TGCAGCGTTCTAGCGGACTCCACAGATACGCAGTATTTT CSVLADSTDTQYF
TRBJ2-1 TRBD2 many TRBV19 TGTGCCAGTAGTATAGTAGCGGGTAATGAGCAGTTCTTC CASSIVAGNEQFF
TRBJ1-1 NA NA TRBV6-2/TRBV6-3 TGTGCCAGCAGTTACGGGGAATCGACTGAAGCTTTCTTT CASSYGESTEAFF
TRBJ2-7 NA NA TRBV25-1 TGTGCCAGCAGGGGGACTGGCGACTACGAGCAGTACTTC CASRGTGDYEQYF
TRBJ1-5 NA NA TRBV21-1 TGTGCCAGCAGCCCAATGGGGGTGAACCAGCCCCAGCATTTT CASSPMGVNQPQHF
TRBJ2-7 TRBD1 NA TRBV12-3/TRBV12-4 TGTGCCAGCAGTTGGGGGACAGGATTTCGTGACGAGCAGTACTTC CASSWGTGFRDEQYF
TRBJ2-2 NA few TRBV4-2 TGTGCCAGCAGCCAGGCACAGTCAAACACCGGGGAGCTGTTTTTT CASSQAQSNTGELFF
TRBJ2-7 TRBD1 NA TRBV12-3/TRBV12-4 TGTGCCAGCAGTTTTGACAGGGGTTCCTACGAGCAGTACTTC CASSFDRGSYEQYF
TRBJ2-3 NA NA TRBV27 TGTGCCAGCATGATAAGGGGGTGGCGCACAGATACGCAGTATTTT CASMIRGWRTDTQYF
TRBJ2-1 TRBD2 few TRBV6-6 TGTGCCAGCAAACTAGCGGGTGAGCAGTTCTTC CASKLAGEQFF
TRBJ2-1 NA NA TRBV12-3/TRBV12-4 TGTGCCAGCAGTTTCAGGACGGGAGAGCAGTTCTTC CASSFRTGEQFF
TRBJ2-7 NA many TRBV24-1 TGTGCCACCAGTGAGGGGTACGAGCAGTACTTC CATSEGYEQYF
TRBJ2-3 NA NA TRBV4-2 TGTGCCAGCAGCCCGGAAACCGGGACCACCACAGATACGCAGTATTTT CASSPETGTTTDTQYF
TRBJ2-2 TRBD1 NA TRBV7-2 TGTGCCAGCAGCTTAAACAGGGGGCTTGCCGGGGAGCTGTTTTTT CASSLNRGLAGELFF
TRBJ1-2 NA NA TRBV7-9 TGTGCCAGCAGCGGCCGCCGCACCTATGGCTACACCTTC CASSGRRTYGYTF
TRBJ1-1 NA few TRBV30 TGTGCCTGGAGTCTTGGGGGGAACACTGAAGCTTTCTTT CAWSLGGNTEAFF
TRBJ1-1 NA NA TRBV29-1 TGCAGCGCCACCGTGAGGGCGGTGGACACTGAAGCTTTCTTT CSATVRAVDTEAFF
TRBJ2-3 TRBD2 NA TRBV11-2 TGTGCCAGCAGCTTAGAAGGCGGGTCGCGGGGGGGCAGAGATACGCAGTATTTT CASSLEGGSRGGRDTQYF
TRBJ2-7 NA few TRBV12-3/TRBV12-4 TGTGCCAGCAGTCCAAACTGGGACGGTAACTACGAGCAGTACTTC CASSPNWDGNYEQYF
TRBJ1-1 NA NA TRBV27 TGTGCCAGCAGTTTTCAGGAAAACACTGAAGCTTTCTTT CASSFQENTEAFF
TRBJ1-1 NA few TRBV7-9 TGTGCCAGCAGCTTCCCCCTGGACTTCTTT CASSFPLDFF